These T cell receptor beta chains were read from a single sample in a study of beta chain features in type 1 diabetes. Sequencing was performed with immunoSEQ multiplex PCR; in TCRdb, only in-frame clones are kept and a portion is missing. The table shows about 660,000 clones, with roughly an eighth occurring only once. Material: naive CD4+ T cells from blood. Every receptor here comes from a man younger than 35 with type 1 diabetes. Each CDR3 is given without its conserved first and last residue. The order of the fields is J gene, V gene, CDR3 protein.

>TRBJ2-1|TRBV7-2
ATRTGYNEQF
>TRBJ2-5|TRBV21-1
ASSARSETQY
>TRBJ2-1|TRBV18
ASSLDRVIYNEQF
>TRBJ2-3|TRBV7-9
ASNAVGNTDTQY
>TRBJ1-2|TRBV30
AWILDGVYGYT
>TRBJ1-1|TRBV30
AWKSQTNTEAF
>TRBJ2-7|TRBV11-2
ASSLDRYRRWPREQY
>TRBJ2-2|TRBV30
AWSGTGSGELF
>TRBJ2-1|TRBV18
ASSSGTSTRSDEQF
>TRBJ2-3|TRBV5-1
ASSLRWRGSTDTQY
>TRBJ2-1|TRBV28
ASRPGQGRAEI
>TRBJ2-6|TRBV7-2
ASSLAPGANVLT
>TRBJ2-1|TRBV4-2
ASSQDLGPYNEQF
>TRBJ2-1|TRBV29-1
SVVRLADSYNEQF
>TRBJ1-4|TRBV9
ASSEQGKGYEKLF
>TRBJ1-5|TRBV25-1
ASSTTTGGDQPQH
>TRBJ2-5|TRBV15
ATSRGTSGTETQY
>TRBJ2-1|TRBV25-1
ASSDYKGSSYNEQF
>TRBJ1-2|TRBV7-9
ASSLDRDRVGGYT
>TRBJ1-2|TRBV30
AWSVLGGANYGYT
>TRBJ2-7|TRBV6-5
ASSYEGIRSYEQY
>TRBJ1-2|TRBV28
ASLDGGSVGYT
>TRBJ1-2|TRBV10-3
ATTATGQWGYGYT
>TRBJ1-2|TRBV5-4
ASSPRTGYGYT
>TRBJ1-5|TRBV6-6
ASSPKEGQGNQPQH
>TRBJ2-7|TRBV6-1
ASSEQGHHEQY
>TRBJ2-1|TRBV9
ASSVRGTYGKQF
>TRBJ2-7|TRBV5-1
ASSIPGTGEYEQY
>TRBJ2-2|TRBV6-6
ASSYGVNTGELF
>TRBJ2-1|TRBV6-6
ASTSVAGGGNEQF
>TRBJ1-1|TRBV30
AWKLGSTEAF
>TRBJ2-2|TRBV9
ASSRQAVPNTGELF
>TRBJ2-5|TRBV18
ASSPPGLPETQY
>TRBJ1-1|TRBV30
AWSVLVRNTEAF
>TRBJ2-5|TRBV30
AWTSIKTQY
>TRBJ2-2|TRBV11-2
ASSPRRRGTTGELF
>TRBJ2-3|TRBV5-1
ASSLEGRLAQY